Included here is one T cell receptor beta chain sequence, with context. As yet, its antigen is unknown. This specimen comes from a study of regulatory T cells in long-lasting Graves disease. Time point: newly diagnosed GD, antithyroid drugs for less than 3 months. The TCR library was made from RNA that had been extracted from PBMCs in TRIzol. Study observations and caveats: TRBV28 was favored in persistent disease, as were TRBJ1-2 and TRBJ2-5. Less diverse TCR repertoires were seen in persistent Graves' patients than in newly diagnosed ones.

Through Arm-PCR of CDR3 regions and iRepertoire HTBI primers, TCR beta libraries were built. One entry per CDR3 protein results from TCRdb running MiXCR on the multiplex PCR reads. The sample yields approximately 400,000 distinct CDR3 sequences, under 15% seen once. V lost 4 bases and J lost 2, with 12 bases in between. Looked up from germline, CDR1 is MGHDK and CDR2 is SYGVNS. This CDR3 is 15 amino acids long. The same data also contributed to another study, on T cells in Graves' hyperthyroidism and ophthalmopathy. That paper adds: An initial round of RT-PCR targeting the TCR CDR3 relied on the HTBI primer set. Most expanded thyroid clonotypes above 0.001 recurred in blood.

The specimen was peripheral blood mononuclear cells (PBMCs), collected at new diagnosis, from a patient treated with antithyroid drugs. The source is a woman aged 25 to 39 with Graves disease. The chain links TRBV25-1 to TRBJ1-3; D is undetermined. The CDR3 reads CASSGGQEAGNTIYF. The CDR3 nucleotides read TGTGCCAGCAGTGGTGGCCAGGAGGCTGGAAACACCATATATTTT.